This T cell receptor (beta chain) was identified during a study of cytomegalovirus exposure and HLA in healthy donors. Whole-study findings and limits: Earlier analysis looked at TCR beta V segments, and most were productive about 87% or about 30% of the time.

Germline CDR1 and CDR2: LNHDA and SQIVND (reference sequence). The CDR3 loop spans 14 amino acids. Trimming pared 5 bases from V and 4 bases from J, leaving 12 bases between. With respect to this clone: Its antigen is undetermined.

60 Vbeta and 13 Jbeta primers were used in PCR. TCRdb keeps only in-frame clones here, not all; method: immunoSEQ multiplex PCR. The sample table includes tens of thousands of clones. The chain joins TRBV19 to TRBJ1-3, with unresolved D. Sequencing used PBMCs. The source of this sequence is a woman in her 40s in good health and CMV-seronegative. This chain's CDR3 is CASSEEGSGNTIYF. In nucleotides, the CDR3 is TGTGCCAGTAGTGAAGAGGGATCAGGAAACACCATATATTTT. Full variable domain (rest looked up from reference TRBV19 and TRBJ1-3): DGGITQSPKYLFRKEGQNVTLSCEQNLNHDAMYWYRQDPGQGLRLIYYSQIVNDFQKGDIAEGYSVSREKKESFPLTVTSAQKNPTAFYLCASSEEGSGNTIYFGEGSWLTVV.